One sample yielded the 24 T cell receptor beta chains listed below, sequenced in a study of blood T cell repertoires in COVID-19. Clones were sequenced by immunoSEQ multiplex PCR, and TCRdb holds only the in-frame ones, with some missing. Of about 66,000 clones in the sample, 89% are singletons; the top ten hold about 1.3%. The sequenced material came from peripheral blood. Source of these receptors: a man aged 55-75 years with acute or convalescent COVID-19.

This clone was observed a few times. This CDR3 is also generated by other DNA sequences in the sample. This chain connects TRBV29-1 to TRBJ1-1; TRBD1 matches 7 bases. The CDR3 runs to 14 residues. The V segment lost 0 bases and the J segment 4 bases; nucleotides outside the gene matches: 5. Germline values: CDR1 SQVTM, CDR2 ANQGSEA. The CDR3 nucleotides are TGCAGCGTTGAAGATCGACAGGGAAGCACTGAAGCTTTCTTT. This codes for CSVEDRQGSTEAFF. Variable domain in full (rest from reference TRBV29-1 and TRBJ1-1): SAVISQKPSRDICQRGTSLTIQCQVDSQVTMMFWYRQQPGQSLTLIATANQGSEATYESGFVIDKFPISRPNLTFSTLTVSNMSPEDSSIYLCSVEDRQGSTEAFFGQGTRLTVV.

The chain has TRBV19 and TRBJ2-7; no clear D. The CDR3 consists of 13 residues. Germline V gene sequence: CDR1 LNHDA, CDR2 SQIVND (reference sequence). V gave up 5 bases and J gave up 3 bases, with 11 bases separating them. The CDR3 region has the DNA TGTGCCAGTAGTCGGTTCACAGACTACGAGCAGTACTTC. This encodes CASSRFTDYEQYF.

This clone has just one count. V is TRBV2 and J is TRBJ2-7, with 7 bases identical to TRBD1. V dropped 3 bases and J dropped 4; count of bases not matched to a gene: 6. CDR1 and CDR2 (germline): SNHLY, FYNNEI. This CDR3 region has 14 residues. This chain's CDR3 is CASSESAQGYEQYF. Written as DNA, the CDR3 is TGTGCCAGCAGTGAGTCGGCACAGGGGTACGAGCAGTACTTC.

V and J are TRBV19 and TRBJ1-6, with TRBD1 as a possible D gene (6 bases). Looked up from germline, CDR1 is LNHDA and CDR2 is SQIVND (reference sequence). The V and J ends lost 5 bases and 10 bases respectively, with 12 bases between them. The CDR3 runs to 13 residues. CDR3 bases: TGTGCCAGTAGTTGGGCAGGGGAATCACCCCTCCACTTT. Amino acid sequence: CASSWAGESPLHF.

V usage is TRBV29-1 and J usage is TRBJ2-7; perhaps TRBD2 as D (5 bases). V lost 6 bases and J 3 bases, leaving 9 bases between the germline ends. The CDR3 consists of 11 residues. In germline, CDR1 is SQVTM, CDR2 ANQGSEA. CDR3 residues: CSVRADYEQYF. CDR3 DNA: TGCAGCGTGCGGGCCGACTACGAGCAGTACTTC.

The chain couples TRBV6-4 to TRBJ2-7; D perhaps matches TRBD1 (6 bases). This CDR3 region has 12 residues. Germline CDR1 MRHNA, CDR2 SNTAGT. V dropped 5 bases and J dropped 7 bases, with 12 bases sitting between them. CDR3 nucleotide sequence: TGTGCCAGCAGTTCAGGGGTGGAAGAGCAGTACTTC. Its protein product is CASSSGVEEQYF.

The chain has TRBV7-6 and TRBJ2-1, with 8 bases identical to TRBD2. Trimming at V came to 2 bases and at J to 4 bases, leaving 10 bases not matched to a gene. Germline CDR1 reads SGHVS; CDR2 reads FNYEAQ. The CDR3 is made up of 17 amino acids. CDR3 residues: CASSLLVPGGVYNEQFF. The CDR3 DNA is TGTGCCAGCAGCTTACTCGTACCCGGGGGGGTATACAATGAGCAGTTCTTC.

The chain carries TRBV7-3 and TRBJ2-5; D perhaps matches TRBD1 (6 bases). The CDR3 runs 14 residues. The V end was cut by 4 bases, the J end by 1 base, with 10 bases between. In germline, CDR1 is SGHTA, CDR2 FQGTGA. CDR3 coding DNA: TGTGCCAGCAGCTCCACAGGGTCCCAAGAGACCCAGTACTTC. It yields the protein CASSSTGSQETQYF. Full variable domain (missing parts from reference TRBV7-3 and TRBJ2-5): GAGVSQTPSNKVTEKGKYVELRCDPISGHTALYWYRQSLGQGPEFLIYFQGTGAADDSGLPNDRFFAVRPEGSVSTLKIQRTERGDSAVYLCASSSTGSQETQYFGPGTRLLVL.

The chain joins TRBV6-5 to TRBJ2-1; 9 bases line up with TRBD2. This CDR3 comprises 16 residues. Trimming took 2 bases from V and 3 from J; bases not matched to a gene: 5. The germline gives CDR1 MNHEY, CDR2 SVGAGI. The CDR3 is CASSYGGGAIYNEQFF. The CDR3 DNA is TGTGCCAGCAGTTACGGCGGGGGGGCTATCTACAATGAGCAGTTCTTC.

The chain couples TRBV18 to TRBJ2-7; unclear D gene. This CDR3 has 13 amino acids. The germline CDR1 and CDR2 sequences are KGHSH and LQKENI. Trimming left V 3 bases short and J 4 bases short, with 10 bases between. The CDR3 DNA is TGTGCCAGCTCACCTACCGTGAGGTACGAGCAGTACTTC. Protein: CASSPTVRYEQYF.

The V call is TRBV10-3, the J call TRBJ1-4, with D perhaps TRBD1 (5 bases). The germline V gene has CDR1 ENHRY and CDR2 SYGVKD. Trimming stripped 8 bases from V and 3 bases from J, with 7 bases between. This CDR3 is built from 12 residues. The CDR3 protein is CAIQGSNEKLFF. Written as DNA, the CDR3 is TGTGCCATCCAGGGTTCTAATGAAAAACTGTTTTTT.

The rearrangement joins TRBV5-1 to TRBJ1-1, with D possibly matching TRBD1 (6 bases). Germline V gene data show CDR1 as SGHRS and CDR2 as YFSETQ. The CDR3 consists of 12 residues. V was cut by 1 base and J by 5 bases, with 6 bases left in between. The CDR3 sequence: CASSLQGTEAFF. In DNA, the CDR3 is TGCGCCAGCAGCTTGCAGGGGACTGAAGCTTTCTTT.

The CDR3 loop reads CASSPTGFGTDTQYF. The CDR3 DNA reads TGTGCCAGTAGTCCGACAGGTTTTGGCACAGATACGCAGTATTTT. The gene calls are TRBV19 and TRBJ2-3; D perhaps matches TRBD1 (6 bases). The CDR3 loop spans 15 amino acids. Germline V gives CDR1 LNHDA, CDR2 SQIVND (reference sequence). The germline V and J ends were trimmed by 5 bases and 1 base, with 13 bases remaining between them.

The J gene is TRBJ1-6, the V gene TRBV5-1; TRBD1 matches at 10 bases. The V and J ends lost 0 bases and 8 bases, in that order; junction bases with no gene match: 11. CDR3 length: 18 residues. Looked up from germline, CDR1 is SGHRS and CDR2 is YFSETQ. The CDR3 bases are TGCGCCAGCAGCTTGGGACAGGGGGCCTACCCCCATCATTCACCCCTCCACTTT. Residues: CASSLGQGAYPHHSPLHF. Combining the CDR3 with reference TRBV5-1 and TRBJ1-6 gives the whole variable domain KAGVTQTPRYLIKTRGQQVTLSCSPISGHRSVSWYQQTPGQGLQFLFEYFSETQRNKGNFPGRFSGRQFSNSRSEMNVSTLELGDSALYLCASSLGQGAYPHHSPLHFGNGTRLTVT.

The V gene is TRBV24-1, the J gene TRBJ2-5; D might be TRBD1 (6 bases). This CDR3 has 14 residues. V gave up 5 bases and J gave up 4 bases, with 13 bases separating them. Germline lookup yields CDR1 KGHDR and CDR2 SFDVKD. The CDR3 is CATSGKGVLETQYF. The CDR3 DNA sequence: TGTGCCACCAGTGGAAAGGGGGTTTTAGAGACCCAGTACTTC.

Comments on this clone: This sample includes further DNA sequences coding for the same CDR3. This chain joins TRBV19 and TRBJ1-3; D is possibly TRBD1 (6 bases). Germline V gene lookup returns CDR1 LNHDA and CDR2 SQIVND (reference sequence). V was clipped by 9 bases and J by 0 bases, with 15 bases between them. There are 15 residues in the CDR3. The DNA of the CDR3 is TGTGCCAGCAGACGACAGGCCTTCTCTGGAAACACCATATATTTT. Amino acids: CASRRQAFSGNTIYF. The full variable domain, in which reference TRBV19 and TRBJ1-3 provide the parts outside the CDR3, is DGGITQSPKYLFRKEGQNVTLSCEQNLNHDAMYWYRQDPGQGLRLIYYSQIVNDFQKGDIAEGYSVSREKKESFPLTVTSAQKNPTAFYLCASRRQAFSGNTIYFGEGSWLTVV.

The chain joins TRBV9 to TRBJ1-1; TRBD1 matches at 8 bases. This CDR3 comprises 15 residues. Losses at the gene ends were 0 bases for V and 5 bases for J; bases not matched to a gene: 6. The germline V gene has CDR1 SGDLS and CDR2 YYNGEE. CDR3 nucleotides: TGTGCCAGCAGCGTAGTCCAGGGGGCCTGGACTGAAGCTTTCTTT. It is translated as CASSVVQGAWTEAFF.

The CDR3 sequence: CASSKPQGAKNIQYF. DNA for the CDR3: TGTGCCAGCAGTAAACCCCAGGGAGCCAAAAACATTCAGTACTTC. The rearrangement uses TRBV6-5 and TRBJ2-4; the D gene is possibly TRBD1 (5 bases). Trimming cost V 5 bases and J 0 bases, with 11 bases left between them. The CDR3 runs 15 residues. CDR1 and CDR2 (germline): MNHEY, SVGAGI.

The J gene is TRBJ1-4, the V gene TRBV6-5, with D possibly being TRBD1 (6 bases). The CDR3 covers 15 residues. Germline assignment: CDR1 MNHEY and CDR2 SVGAGI. V gave up 6 bases and J gave up 8 bases, with 19 bases separating them. The CDR3 reads CASSRDISIGEKLFF. Here the CDR3 DNA reads TGTGCCAGCAGCCGGGACATTTCAATAGGGGAAAAACTGTTTTTT.

The rearrangement links TRBV7-6 to TRBJ2-3; 7 bases fit TRBD2. Germline trimming cut 5 bases from V and 3 bases from J; bases unmatched to any gene: 8. The CDR3 covers 15 residues. The germline gives CDR1 SGHVS, CDR2 FNYEAQ. CDR3 region: CASSLGRVRTDTQYF. CDR3 sequence (DNA): TGTGCCAGCAGCCTAGGGAGGGTGAGGACAGATACGCAGTATTTT.

The chain is built from TRBV4-1 and TRBJ1-2; D perhaps matches TRBD1 (5 bases). This CDR3 spans 14 amino acids. Trimming shortened V by 1 base and J by 8 bases, and 14 bases separated the two germline ends. Germline lookup yields CDR1 MGHRA and CDR2 YSYEKL. In nucleotides, the CDR3 is TGCGCCAGCAGCCAAGTGGGGCAGCCGAGGGGCTACACCTTC. Translation: CASSQVGQPRGYTF.

V usage is TRBV5-1 and J usage is TRBJ2-1; 13 bases align to TRBD2. This CDR3 has 15 residues. Losses at the gene ends were 0 bases for V and 7 bases for J; bases not matched to a gene: 1. CDR1 and CDR2 (germline): SGHRS, YFSETQ. The CDR3 loop is CASSLGGLAGNEQFF. CDR3 in DNA: TGCGCCAGCAGCTTGGGGGGACTAGCGGGGAATGAGCAGTTCTTC.

The genes are TRBV5-5 and TRBJ2-2; perhaps TRBD2 as D (6 bases). The V and J ends lost 3 bases and 7 bases respectively, with 13 bases between them. The CDR3 is made up of 14 amino acids. From germline, CDR1 is SGHKS and CDR2 YYEKEE (reference sequence). The CDR3 loop is CASSYRLVIGELFF. In nucleotides, the CDR3 is TGTGCCAGCAGCTACCGACTAGTTATCGGGGAGCTGTTTTTT.

The chain links TRBV7-8 to TRBJ1-5; TRBD1 is a possible D gene (6 bases). CDR3 length: 14 residues. Germline CDR1 and CDR2: SGHVS and FQNEAQ. Trimming removed 5 bases from V and 4 bases from J, with 12 bases in between. The CDR3 here is CASSVDQGNQPQHF. CDR3 nucleotide sequence: TGTGCCAGCAGCGTAGACCAGGGGAATCAGCCCCAGCATTTT.